This T cell receptor beta chain was captured in a study of blood T cell repertoires in COVID-19 (TCRdb year 2020). Describing the broader study: Samples covering the acute and convalescent phases of COVID-19 were provided by collaborators in the United States, Italy and Spain. The material from the prospective study consisted of cDNA or gDNA derived from T cells, B-cell-depleted T cells, or PBMCs. The dataset comprised deeply sampled blood TCRbeta repertoires from subjects exposed to, actively infected with, or recovered from COVID-19. The repertoires were released in a freely available public database intended as a resource for research on the immune response to SARS-CoV-2. Samples came from the ongoing ImmuneRACE study (first 160 participants) plus 1,254 subjects from 6 global collaborators. The sample metadata nearly always contained a de-identified subject ID, COVID-19 status, age in years and sex. HLA class I and class II types, where available, came from metadata supplied by the sample provider rather than from assay-based typing.

TCRbeta CDR3 regions were amplified from genomic DNA using the immunoSEQ Assay, a bias-controlled multiplex PCR. The paper's processing steps were these. Within the assay, amplification of reference gene primers was used to estimate how many nucleated cells each sample contained. To quantify the absolute abundance of each unique TCRbeta CDR3 rearrangement, sequence reads were collapsed and filtered. For each sample, productive Simpson clonality was calculated by taking the square root of Simpson's diversity index across productive rearrangements. As stored in TCRdb, this immuneACCESS dataset retains in-frame rearrangements with V and J assigned. A fraction of the clones does not appear; measured against another copy, unresolved V genes explain less than half of the discrepancy, and the remainder lacks a known reason. V and J calls and clone size are as listed in that table; D and trimming were resolved from the DNA. Here the sample has roughly 330,000 clones; approximately 87% occur a single time. Roughly 4% of the sample comes from the top ten.

Spanning cysteine to phenylalanine, the CDR3 consists of 14 amino acids. The CDR3 DNA has 42 bases and is translated from base 1. Cut back by 4 bases and 0 bases, the V and J ends lie 13 bases apart. Sequences SQVTM (CDR1) and ANQGSEA (CDR2) are obtained from the germline V gene. Broader findings and caveats from the paper: How much clinical and demographic metadata was included differed by source and by participant, and the metadata was provided uncurated.

Whole blood was collected in K2EDTA tubes by collaborating institutions according to the institutions' own protocols. For TCRbeta analysis, collaborators shipped samples in one of three forms: frozen whole blood, isolated PBMCs, or DNA extracted from either of those sample types. As regards this clone: No cognate antigen has been identified for it. Per-base qualities were not stored, and no clone one base away is much larger.

The chain is assembled from TRBV29-1 and TRBJ2-7, with no D gene named confidently. This clonotype originated in a woman in her forties or fifties with active or convalescent COVID-19. The sample taken for sequencing was peripheral blood. The CDR3 region: CSVVLEQHSYEQYF. The sequenced DNA is TGCAGCGTTGTTTTGGAGCAGCACTCCTACGAGCAGTACTTC.